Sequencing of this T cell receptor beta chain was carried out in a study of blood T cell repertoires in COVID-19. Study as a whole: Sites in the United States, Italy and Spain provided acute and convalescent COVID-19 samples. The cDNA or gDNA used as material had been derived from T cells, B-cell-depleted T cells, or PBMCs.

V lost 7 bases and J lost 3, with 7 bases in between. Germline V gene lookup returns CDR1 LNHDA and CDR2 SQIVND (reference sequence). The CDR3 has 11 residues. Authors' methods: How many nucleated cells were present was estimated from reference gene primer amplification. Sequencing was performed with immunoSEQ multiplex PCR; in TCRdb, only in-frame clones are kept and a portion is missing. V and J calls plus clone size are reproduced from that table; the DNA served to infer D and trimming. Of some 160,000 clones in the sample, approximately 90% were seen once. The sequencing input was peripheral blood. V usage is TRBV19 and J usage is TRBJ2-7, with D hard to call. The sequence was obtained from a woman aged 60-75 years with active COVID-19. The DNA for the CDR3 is TGTGCCAGTAAGCCCGTCTACGAGCAGTACTTC. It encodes CASKPVYEQYF.